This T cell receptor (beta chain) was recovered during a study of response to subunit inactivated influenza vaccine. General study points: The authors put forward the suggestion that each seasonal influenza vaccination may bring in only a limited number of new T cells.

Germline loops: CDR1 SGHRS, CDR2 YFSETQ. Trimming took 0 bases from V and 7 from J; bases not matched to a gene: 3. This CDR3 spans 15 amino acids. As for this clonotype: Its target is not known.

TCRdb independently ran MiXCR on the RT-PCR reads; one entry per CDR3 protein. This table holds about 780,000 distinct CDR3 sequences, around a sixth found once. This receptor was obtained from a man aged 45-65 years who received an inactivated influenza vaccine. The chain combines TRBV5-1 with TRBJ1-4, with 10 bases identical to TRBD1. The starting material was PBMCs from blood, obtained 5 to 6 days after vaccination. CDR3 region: CASSLDGTGAEKLFF. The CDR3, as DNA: TGCGCCAGCAGCTTGGATGGGACAGGGGCTGAAAAACTGTTTTTT.